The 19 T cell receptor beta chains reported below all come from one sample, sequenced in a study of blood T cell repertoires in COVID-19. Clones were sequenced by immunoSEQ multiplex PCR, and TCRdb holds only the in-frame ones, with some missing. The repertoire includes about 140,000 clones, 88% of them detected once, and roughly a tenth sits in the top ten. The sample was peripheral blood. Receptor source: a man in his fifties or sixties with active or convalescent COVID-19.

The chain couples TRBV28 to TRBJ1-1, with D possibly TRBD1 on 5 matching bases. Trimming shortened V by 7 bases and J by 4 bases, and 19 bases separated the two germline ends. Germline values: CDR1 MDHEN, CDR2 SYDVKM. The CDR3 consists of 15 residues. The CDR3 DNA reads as TGTGCCAGCACTCCAGCGACGGGGGGGTCCACTGAAGCTTTCTTT. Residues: CASTPATGGSTEAFF.

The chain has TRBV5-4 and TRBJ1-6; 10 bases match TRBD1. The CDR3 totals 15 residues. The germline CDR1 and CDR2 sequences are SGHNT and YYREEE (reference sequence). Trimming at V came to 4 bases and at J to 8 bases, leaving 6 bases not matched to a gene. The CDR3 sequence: CASSKTGTGDSPLHF. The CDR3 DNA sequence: TGTGCCAGCAGCAAGACCGGGACAGGGGATTCACCCCTCCACTTT.

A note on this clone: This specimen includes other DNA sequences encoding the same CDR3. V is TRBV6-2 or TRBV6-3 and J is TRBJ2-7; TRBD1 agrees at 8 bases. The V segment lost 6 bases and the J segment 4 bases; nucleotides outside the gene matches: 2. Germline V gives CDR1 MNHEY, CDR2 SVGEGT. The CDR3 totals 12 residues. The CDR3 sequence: CASSRTGYEQYF. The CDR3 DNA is TGTGCCAGCAGCCGGACAGGGTACGAGCAGTACTTC.

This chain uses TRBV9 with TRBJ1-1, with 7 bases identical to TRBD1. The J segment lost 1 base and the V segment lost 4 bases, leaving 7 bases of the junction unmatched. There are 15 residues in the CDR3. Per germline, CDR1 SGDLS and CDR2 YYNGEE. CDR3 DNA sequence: TGTGCCAGCAGCTATTCTCACAGGGGGAACACTGAAGCTTTCTTT. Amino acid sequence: CASSYSHRGNTEAFF.

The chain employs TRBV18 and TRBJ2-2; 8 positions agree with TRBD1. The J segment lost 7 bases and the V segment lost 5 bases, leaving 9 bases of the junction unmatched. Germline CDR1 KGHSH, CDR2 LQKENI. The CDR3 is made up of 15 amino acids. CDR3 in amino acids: CASSFGQGRVGELFF. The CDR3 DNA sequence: TGTGCCAGCTCATTCGGACAGGGAAGGGTCGGGGAGCTGTTTTTT.

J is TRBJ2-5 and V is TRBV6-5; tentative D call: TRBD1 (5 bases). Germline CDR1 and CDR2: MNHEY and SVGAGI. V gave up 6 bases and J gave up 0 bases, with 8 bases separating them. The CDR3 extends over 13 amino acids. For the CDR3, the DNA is TGTGCCAGCAGCGACAGATACCAAGAGACCCAGTACTTC. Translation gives CASSDRYQETQYF.

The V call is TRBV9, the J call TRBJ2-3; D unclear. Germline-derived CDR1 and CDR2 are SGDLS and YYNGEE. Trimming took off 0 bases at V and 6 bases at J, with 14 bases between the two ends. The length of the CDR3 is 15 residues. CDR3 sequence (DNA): TGTGCCAGCAGCGTAGATGGGCTTCCATGGGATACGCAGTATTTT. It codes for CASSVDGLPWDTQYF.

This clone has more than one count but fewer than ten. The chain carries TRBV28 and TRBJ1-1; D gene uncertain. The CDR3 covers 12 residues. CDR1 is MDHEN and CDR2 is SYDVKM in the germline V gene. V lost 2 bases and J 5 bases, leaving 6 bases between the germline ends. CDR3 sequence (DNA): TGTGCCAGCAGTTTAATTCGGACTGAAGCTTTCTTT. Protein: CASSLIRTEAFF.

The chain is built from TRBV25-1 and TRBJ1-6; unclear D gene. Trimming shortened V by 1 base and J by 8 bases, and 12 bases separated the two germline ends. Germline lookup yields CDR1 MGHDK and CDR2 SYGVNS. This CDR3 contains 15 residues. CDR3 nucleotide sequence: TGTGCCAGCAGTGAATCGCAGCACTACTATTCACCCCTCCACTTT. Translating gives CASSESQHYYSPLHF.

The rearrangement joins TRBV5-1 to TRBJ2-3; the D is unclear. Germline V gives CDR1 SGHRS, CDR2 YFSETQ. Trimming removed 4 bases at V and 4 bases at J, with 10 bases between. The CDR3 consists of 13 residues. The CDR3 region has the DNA TGCGCCAGCAGCGCGACTCCCGCAGATACGCAGTATTTT. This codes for CASSATPADTQYF.

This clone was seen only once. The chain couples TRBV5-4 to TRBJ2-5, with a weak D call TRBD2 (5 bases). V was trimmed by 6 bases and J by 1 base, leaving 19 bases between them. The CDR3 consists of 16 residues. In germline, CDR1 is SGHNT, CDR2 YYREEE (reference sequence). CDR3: CASIPDEGRTQETQYF. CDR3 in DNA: TGTGCCAGCATTCCGGACGAGGGCCGGACCCAAGAGACCCAGTACTTC.

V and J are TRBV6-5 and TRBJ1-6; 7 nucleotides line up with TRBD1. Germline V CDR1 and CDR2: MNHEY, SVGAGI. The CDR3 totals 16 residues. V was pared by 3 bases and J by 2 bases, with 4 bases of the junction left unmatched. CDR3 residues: CASSYSDRAYNSPLHF. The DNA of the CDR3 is TGTGCCAGCAGTTATTCAGACAGGGCCTATAATTCACCCCTCCACTTT.

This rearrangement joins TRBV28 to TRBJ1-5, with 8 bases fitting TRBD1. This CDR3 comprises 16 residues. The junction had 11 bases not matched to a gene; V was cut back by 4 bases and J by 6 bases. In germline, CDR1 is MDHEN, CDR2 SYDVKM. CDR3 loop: CASSSIQGEESQPQHF. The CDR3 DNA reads TGTGCCAGCAGTTCAATACAGGGGGAAGAGAGTCAGCCCCAGCATTTT.

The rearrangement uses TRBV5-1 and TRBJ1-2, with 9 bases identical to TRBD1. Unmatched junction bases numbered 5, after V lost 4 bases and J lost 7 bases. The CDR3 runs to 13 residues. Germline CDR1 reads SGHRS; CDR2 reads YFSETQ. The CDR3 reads CASSPGQGSGYTF. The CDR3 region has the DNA TGCGCCAGCAGCCCGGGACAGGGTAGTGGCTACACCTTC.

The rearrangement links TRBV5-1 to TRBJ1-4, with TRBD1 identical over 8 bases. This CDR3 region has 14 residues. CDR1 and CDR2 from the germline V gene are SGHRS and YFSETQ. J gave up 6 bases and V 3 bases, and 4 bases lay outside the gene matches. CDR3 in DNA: TGCGCCAGCAGCTCGGACAGGGCCGATGAAAAACTGTTTTTT. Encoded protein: CASSSDRADEKLFF.

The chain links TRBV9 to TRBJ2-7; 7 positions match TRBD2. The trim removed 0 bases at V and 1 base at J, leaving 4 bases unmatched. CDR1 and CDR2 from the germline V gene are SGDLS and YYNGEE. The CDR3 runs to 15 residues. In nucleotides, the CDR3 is TGTGCCAGCAGCGTAGAAGCGGGGAAGTCCTACGAGCAGTACTTC. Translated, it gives CASSVEAGKSYEQYF.

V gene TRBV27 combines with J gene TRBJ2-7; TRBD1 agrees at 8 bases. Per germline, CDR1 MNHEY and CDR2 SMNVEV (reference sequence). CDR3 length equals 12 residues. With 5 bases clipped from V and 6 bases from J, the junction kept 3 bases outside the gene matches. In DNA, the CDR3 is TGTGCCAGCAGTCTGACAGGGGCCGAGCAGTACTTC. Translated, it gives CASSLTGAEQYF.

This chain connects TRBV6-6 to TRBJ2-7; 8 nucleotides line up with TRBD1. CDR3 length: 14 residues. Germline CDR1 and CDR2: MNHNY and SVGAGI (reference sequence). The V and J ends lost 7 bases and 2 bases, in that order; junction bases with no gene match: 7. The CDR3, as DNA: TGTGCCAGCACCCCGGACAGGGAAACCTACGAGCAGTACTTC. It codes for CASTPDRETYEQYF.

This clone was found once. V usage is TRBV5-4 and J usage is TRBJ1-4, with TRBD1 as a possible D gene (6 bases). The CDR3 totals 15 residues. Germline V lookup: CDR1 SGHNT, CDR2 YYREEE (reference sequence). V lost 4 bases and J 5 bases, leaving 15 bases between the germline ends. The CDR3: CASSPQQGRNEKLFF. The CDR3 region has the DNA TGTGCCAGCAGCCCTCAACAGGGTCGAAATGAAAAACTGTTTTTT. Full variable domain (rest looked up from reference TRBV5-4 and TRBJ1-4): ETGVTQSPTHLIKTRGQQVTLRCSSQSGHNTVSWYQQALGQGPQFIFQYYREEENGRGNFPPRFSGLQFPNYSSELNVNALELDDSALYLCASSPQQGRNEKLFFGSGTQLSVL.